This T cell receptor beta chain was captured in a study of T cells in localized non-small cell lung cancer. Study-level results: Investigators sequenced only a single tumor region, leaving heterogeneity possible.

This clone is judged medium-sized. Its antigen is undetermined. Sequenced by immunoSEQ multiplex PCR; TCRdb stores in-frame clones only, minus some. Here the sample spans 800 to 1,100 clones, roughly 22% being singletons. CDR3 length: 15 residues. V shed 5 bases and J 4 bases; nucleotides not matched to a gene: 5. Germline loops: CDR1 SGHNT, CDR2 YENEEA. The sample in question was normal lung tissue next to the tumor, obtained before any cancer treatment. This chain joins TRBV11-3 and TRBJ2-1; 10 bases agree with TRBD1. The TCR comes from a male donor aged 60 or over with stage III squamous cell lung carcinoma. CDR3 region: CASSQRQGAYNEQFF. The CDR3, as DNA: TGTGCCAGCAGCCAGCGACAGGGGGCATACAATGAGCAGTTCTTC.